What follows are 29 T cell receptor beta chains derived from one specimen sequenced in a study of blood T cells in healthy people across ages. A second PCR of 7 to 11 cycles used a sample-barcoded 5' primer and a J-beta primer mix. TCRdb independently ran MiXCR on the 5' RACE reads; one entry per CDR3 protein. The sample records over a million distinct CDR3 sequences, 59% being singletons. The sequencing input was blood. These receptors were obtained from a man aged 18 to 35 in good health.

This chain links TRBV14 with TRBJ2-4; D is perhaps TRBD1 (6 bases). Germline CDR1 is SGHDN and CDR2 is FVKESK. The CDR3 is made up of 15 amino acids. V gave up 6 bases and J gave up 0 bases, with 12 bases separating them. CDR3 region: CASSRDTTAKNIQYF. CDR3 nucleotides: TGTGCCAGCAGTCGGGACACTACAGCCAAAAACATTCAGTACTTC.

This clonotype was detected only a few times. The chain employs TRBV4-3 and TRBJ1-5; D is possibly TRBD1 (5 bases). The length of the CDR3 is 15 residues. Trimming left V 0 bases short and J 3 bases short, with 9 bases between. CDR1 LGHNA and CDR2 YSLEER come from the germline V gene. CDR3 coding DNA: TGCGCCAGCAGCCAAGAGTCAGGGTCCAATCAGCCCCAGCATTTT. It translates to CASSQESGSNQPQHF.

This clonotype was observed a handful of times. The rearrangement links TRBV6-6 to TRBJ1-6; D remains ambiguous. Trimming stripped 6 bases from V and 0 bases from J, with 9 bases between. CDR1 MNHNY and CDR2 SVGAGI come from the germline V gene (reference sequence). The CDR3 length is 15 residues. CDR3 nucleotides: TGTGCCAGCAGCTGGAAGAGCTCCTATAATTCACCCCTCCACTTT. Amino acid sequence: CASSWKSSYNSPLHF.

This chain connects TRBV14 to TRBJ2-7, with D unclear. From germline, CDR1 is SGHDN and CDR2 FVKESK. This CDR3 comprises 14 residues. V lost 0 bases, J lost 5 bases, and 11 bases lay in between. The CDR3 spells CASSQDGCCHEQYF. As DNA, the CDR3 is TGTGCCAGCAGCCAAGATGGCTGCTGCCACGAGCAGTACTTC.

The V and J genes are TRBV10-3 and TRBJ1-2; no definite D call. The CDR3 consists of 14 residues. V lost 4 bases and J lost 5, with 14 bases in between. The germline gives CDR1 ENHRY, CDR2 SYGVKD. CDR3 amino acids: CAISGGSEAYGYTF. For the CDR3, the DNA is TGTGCCATCAGTGGAGGGTCAGAAGCTTATGGCTACACCTTC.

As to this clonotype: Sequence at one end of the junction differs from germline and may be a read error. The CDR3 DNA reads as TGTCCCAGCAGCTGGCCCGGGAGAATGAACACTGAAGCTTTCTTT. Its protein is CPSSWPGRMNTEAFF. This sequence joins TRBV12-3 or TRBV12-4 and TRBJ1-1; D is undetermined. The CDR3 loop spans 15 amino acids.

The sample holds a few counts of this clonotype. The rearrangement links TRBV29-1 to TRBJ2-5, with a weak D call TRBD2 (6 bases). Trimming shortened V by 3 bases and J by 9 bases, and 14 bases separated the two germline ends. The CDR3 runs to 12 residues. Germline values: CDR1 SQVTM, CDR2 ANQGSEA. The CDR3, as DNA: TGCAGCGTTGATAGCGGAAGAATTGCCCAGTACTTC. This translates into CSVDSGRIAQYF.

This chain joins TRBV6-5 and TRBJ2-1; 14 nucleotides match TRBD2. The junction had 18 bases not matched to a gene; V was cut back by 4 bases and J by 4 bases. This CDR3 region has 21 residues. Germline CDR1 is MNHEY and CDR2 is SVGAGI. CDR3 loop: CASSSYPGLAGVISSYNEQFF. In DNA, the CDR3 is TGTGCCAGCAGTTCTTACCCGGGACTAGCGGGGGTAATATCCTCATACAATGAGCAGTTCTTC.

The rearrangement joins TRBV15 to TRBJ2-3; D uncertain. Germline CDR1 and CDR2: LNHNV and YYDKDF (reference sequence). The V end lost 3 bases, the J end lost 6 bases, and 7 bases lay between the germline ends. This CDR3 contains 12 residues. The CDR3 region has the DNA TGTGCCACCAGCAGGGGCGTGGATACGCAGTATTTT. Its protein is CATSRGVDTQYF.

This clonotype was recorded a few times. The chain uses TRBV4-1 and TRBJ1-2; possible D gene TRBD1, 6 bases. Deletions cut 1 base from V and 5 bases from J, with 17 bases between. This CDR3 region has 16 residues. Germline V gene data show CDR1 as MGHRA and CDR2 as YSYEKL. The CDR3 region is CASSQVTGSRYYGYTF. The CDR3 region has the DNA TGCGCCAGCAGCCAAGTTACAGGGAGTCGTTATTATGGCTACACCTTC.

The rearrangement uses TRBV29-1 and TRBJ2-2; 9 nucleotides align to TRBD2. V shed 7 bases, J shed 3 bases, and the junction held 6 bases outside the gene matches. CDR3 length: 14 residues. Germline assignment: CDR1 SQVTM and CDR2 ANQGSEA. Here the CDR3 DNA reads TGCAGCGGGTGTAGCGGGAGAGACACCGGGGAGCTGTTTTTT. It yields the protein CSGCSGRDTGELFF.

In its sample, this clonotype was seen once. The gene calls are TRBV11-2 and TRBJ1-4, with D unresolved. The CDR3 has 12 residues. Looked up from germline, CDR1 is SGHAT and CDR2 is FQNNGV. Trimming removed 4 bases from V and 8 bases from J, with 8 bases in between. The CDR3 DNA sequence: TGTGCCAGCAGCTCCCTACAGGAAAAACTGTTTTTT. Translation gives CASSSLQEKLFF.

V gene TRBV29-1 combines with J gene TRBJ2-7; D is uncertain. Trimming shortened V by 6 bases and J by 2 bases, and 11 bases separated the two germline ends. Germline lookup yields CDR1 SQVTM and CDR2 ANQGSEA. CDR3 length: 12 residues. The CDR3 bases are TGCAGCGTCGTTGAAAACGCCTACGAGCAGTACTTC. Translating it yields CSVVENAYEQYF.

The chain recombines TRBV7-9 with TRBJ2-1; D perhaps matches TRBD2 (6 bases). The CDR3 covers 14 residues. Germline-derived CDR1 and CDR2 are SEHNR and FQNEAQ (reference sequence). Trimming shortened V by 2 bases and J by 7 bases, and 12 bases separated the two germline ends. The CDR3, as DNA: TGTGCCAGCAGCTTACAGCGGGCCATGAATGAGCAGTTCTTC. Amino acid sequence: CASSLQRAMNEQFF. Full variable domain (outside the CDR3, taken from reference TRBV7-9 and TRBJ2-1): DTGVSQNPRHKITKRGQNVTFRCDPISEHNRLYWYRQTLGQGPEFLTYFQNEAQLEKSRLLSDRFSAERPKGSFSTLEIQRTEQGDSAMYLCASSLQRAMNEQFFGPGTRLTVL.

The rearrangement links TRBV29-1 to TRBJ2-7; D remains unclear. Germline V gives CDR1 SQVTM, CDR2 ANQGSEA. This CDR3 has 16 residues. Trimming removed 2 bases from V and 0 bases from J, with 17 bases in between. The CDR3 is CSVELRGRSSSYEQYF. CDR3 coding DNA: TGCAGCGTTGAACTTCGCGGCCGTTCGAGCTCCTACGAGCAGTACTTC.

The chain links TRBV7-2 to TRBJ1-1, with D possibly TRBD1 on 5 matching bases. CDR3 length: 16 residues. Trimming shortened V by 5 bases and J by 1 base, and 17 bases separated the two germline ends. Germline CDR1 SGHTA, CDR2 FQGNSA. CDR3 nucleotide sequence: TGTGCCAGCAGCCGTAATATTCAGGGTCCGAACACTGAAGCTTTCTTT. It encodes CASSRNIQGPNTEAFF.

This clonotype was observed a few times. The genes are TRBV5-1 and TRBJ1-4, with D perhaps matching TRBD1 (6 bases). CDR1 is SGHRS and CDR2 is YFSETQ in the germline V gene. The length of the CDR3 is 14 residues. V was clipped by 3 bases and J by 6 bases, with 12 bases between them. DNA of the CDR3: TGCGCCAGCAGCTGGACAGCCGGGGATGAAAAACTGTTTTTT. Its protein is CASSWTAGDEKLFF.

The chain has TRBV2 and TRBJ2-6; D might be TRBD2 (6 bases). Germline V gives CDR1 SNHLY, CDR2 FYNNEI. The ends were cut back, 0 bases at V and 2 bases at J, with 8 bases in the middle. The CDR3 is 16 residues long. The CDR3 DNA reads as TGTGCCAGCAGTGAAGCGCGGGAAGCTGGGGCCAACGTCCTGACTTTC. This encodes CASSEAREAGANVLTF.

This chain joins TRBV12-3 or TRBV12-4 and TRBJ2-3; possibly TRBD2 for D (7 bases). The germline V and J ends were trimmed by 5 bases and 2 bases, with 26 bases remaining between them. This CDR3 is built from 19 residues. CDR3 DNA sequence: TGTGCCAGCAGTCATTTTTACAGGACTAGGGGGGGTCACACAGATACGCAGTATTTT. This codes for CASSHFYRTRGGHTDTQYF.

Of note for this clonotype: As the CDR3 is not closed by the conserved phenylalanine or tryptophan, this likely results from a read error. The chain is built from TRBV9 and TRBJ2-7; TRBD1 is a possible D gene (6 bases). The germline CDR1 and CDR2 sequences are SGDLS and YYNGEE. The CDR3 length is 14 residues. The V end was cut by 3 bases, the J end by 1 base, with 11 bases between. The DNA of the CDR3 is TGTGCCAGCAGCGAGGGGACATTTTCCTACGAGCAGTACTTG. The encoded protein is CASSEGTFSYEQYL.

The genes are TRBV6-5 and TRBJ2-7, with 7 bases matching TRBD2. CDR1 is MNHEY, CDR2 SVGAGI, per germline. The CDR3 spans 13 residues. V lost 7 bases, J lost 3 bases, and 6 bases stayed unmatched. The CDR3 DNA sequence: TGTGCCAGCAACCAAGCGGGGATCTACGAGCAGTACTTC. Its translation: CASNQAGIYEQYF.

The chain carries TRBV20-1 and TRBJ2-1; TRBD2 matches at 12 bases. The CDR3 contains 14 residues. CDR1 and CDR2 from the germline V gene are DFQATT and SNEGSKA (reference sequence). Trimming at V came to 6 bases and at J to 2 bases, leaving 2 bases not matched to a gene. CDR3 DNA sequence: TGCAGTGCCAGGACTAGCGGGACCTACAATGAGCAGTTCTTC. This translates into CSARTSGTYNEQFF.

The chain carries TRBV5-6 and TRBJ2-1; D is possibly TRBD1 or TRBD2 (5 bases each). Germline CDR1 and CDR2: SGHDT and YYEEEE. The ends were cut back, 4 bases at V and 4 bases at J, with 18 bases in the middle. The CDR3 loop spans 16 amino acids. CDR3 region: CASSGKGARGYNEQFF. The CDR3 DNA is TGTGCCAGCAGCGGAAAAGGGGCCCGGGGTTACAATGAGCAGTTCTTC.

The V gene is TRBV11-2, the J gene TRBJ2-7; D possibly corresponds to TRBD1 (5 bases). The CDR3 length is 15 residues. Trimming removed 4 bases from V and 0 bases from J, with 13 bases in between. The germline gives CDR1 SGHAT, CDR2 FQNNGV. CDR3 protein: CASSSIRVSSYEQYF. The CDR3 DNA is TGTGCCAGCAGCTCCATCAGGGTGAGCTCCTACGAGCAGTACTTC.

The rearrangement joins TRBV3-1 to TRBJ1-1, with D perhaps matching TRBD1 (5 bases). In germline, CDR1 is LGHDT, CDR2 YNNKEL (reference sequence). Deletions cut 0 bases from V and 6 bases from J, with 11 bases between. This CDR3 spans 14 amino acids. CDR3 bases: TGTGCCAGCAGCCAAGAGGTGGGGACCCCTGAAGCTTTCTTT. This sequence encodes CASSQEVGTPEAFF.

The gene calls are TRBV12-5 and TRBJ2-7; D ambiguous. Germline V gene lookup returns CDR1 LGHNT and CDR2 FRNRAP. Trimming stripped 0 bases from V and 0 bases from J, with 12 bases between. The CDR3 has 16 residues. Here the CDR3 DNA reads TGTGCTAGTGGTTTGGTACGGGTGGGGATCTCCTACGAGCAGTACTTC. Translated: CASGLVRVGISYEQYF.

This chain joins TRBV5-1 and TRBJ1-1; unclear D gene. The germline V gene encodes CDR1 SGHRS and CDR2 YFSETQ. CDR3 size: 11 residues. Trimming cost V 4 bases and J 8 bases, with 9 bases left between them. The CDR3 region is CASSDHLEAFF. CDR3 in DNA: TGCGCCAGCAGCGACCACTTGGAAGCTTTCTTT.

This clonotype was found a few times. J is TRBJ2-2 and V is TRBV4-1, with TRBD1 matching 9 bases. Germline CDR1 and CDR2: MGHRA and YSYEKL. There are 17 residues in the CDR3. The ends lost 0 bases at V and 5 bases at J; junction bases unmatched: 7. CDR3 DNA: TGCGCCAGCAGCCAAGAGGACATCGGGACAGGGACCGGGGAGCTGTTTTTT. Protein product: CASSQEDIGTGTGELFF.

The chain is built from TRBV2 and TRBJ2-5, with a possible D match to TRBD1 (6 bases). The J call is in doubt because the DNA end fits TRBJ2-7 better. From germline, CDR1 is SNHLY and CDR2 FYNNEI. This CDR3 has 15 residues. CDR3 sequence: CASSLGQNSLYEQYF. The CDR3 nucleotides read TGTGCCAGCAGCCTAGGACAGAATTCCCTTTACGAGCAGTACTTC.